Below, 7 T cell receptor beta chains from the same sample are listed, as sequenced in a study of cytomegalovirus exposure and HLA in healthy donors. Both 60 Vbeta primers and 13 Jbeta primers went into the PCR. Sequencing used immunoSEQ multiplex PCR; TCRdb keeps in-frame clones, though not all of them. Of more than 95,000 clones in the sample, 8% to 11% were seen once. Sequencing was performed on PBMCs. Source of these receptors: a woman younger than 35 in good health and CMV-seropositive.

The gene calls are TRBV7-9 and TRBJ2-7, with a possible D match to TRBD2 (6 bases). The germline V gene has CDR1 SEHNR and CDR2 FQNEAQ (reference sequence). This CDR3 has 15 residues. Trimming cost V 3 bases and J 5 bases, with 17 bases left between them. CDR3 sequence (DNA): TGTGCCAGCAGCTTCCAGACCGGGGGAATCGACGAGCAGTACTTC. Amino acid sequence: CASSFQTGGIDEQYF.

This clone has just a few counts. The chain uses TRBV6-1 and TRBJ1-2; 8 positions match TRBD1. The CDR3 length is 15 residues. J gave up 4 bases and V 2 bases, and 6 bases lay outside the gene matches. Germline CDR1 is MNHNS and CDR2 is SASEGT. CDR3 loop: CASSELGQVIYGYTF. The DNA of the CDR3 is TGTGCCAGCAGTGAATTGGGACAGGTAATCTATGGCTACACCTTC.

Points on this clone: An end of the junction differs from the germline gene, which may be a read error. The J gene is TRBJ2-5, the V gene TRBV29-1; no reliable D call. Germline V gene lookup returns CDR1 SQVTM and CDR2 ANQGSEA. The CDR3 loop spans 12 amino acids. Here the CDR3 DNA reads TGCAGAGTTACGGAGAGAGGAGAGAACCAGTACTTC. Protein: CRVTERGENQYF. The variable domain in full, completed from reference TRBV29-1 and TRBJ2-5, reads SAVISQKPSRDICQRGTSLTIQCQVDSQVTMMFWYRQQPGQSLTLIATANQGSEATYESGFVIDKFPISRPNLTFSTLTVSNMSPEDSSIYLCRVTERGENQYFGPGTRLLVL.

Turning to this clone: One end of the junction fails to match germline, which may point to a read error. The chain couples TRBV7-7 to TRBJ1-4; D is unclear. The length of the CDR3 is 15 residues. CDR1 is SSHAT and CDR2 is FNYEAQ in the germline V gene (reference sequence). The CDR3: CASSFSDATNEKLFF. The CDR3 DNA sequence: TGTGCTAGCAGCTTTTCAGATGCAACTAATGAAAAACTGTTTTTT.

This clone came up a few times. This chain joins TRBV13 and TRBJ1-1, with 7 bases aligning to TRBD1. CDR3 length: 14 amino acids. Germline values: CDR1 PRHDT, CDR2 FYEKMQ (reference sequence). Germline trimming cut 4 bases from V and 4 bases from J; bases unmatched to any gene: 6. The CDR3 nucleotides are TGTGCCAGCAGCTCGTTACAGGGGATCACTGAAGCTTTCTTT. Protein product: CASSSLQGITEAFF. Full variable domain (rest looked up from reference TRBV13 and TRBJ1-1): AAGVIQSPRHLIKEKRETATLKCYPIPRHDTVYWYQQGPGQDPQFLISFYEKMQSDKGSIPDRFSAQQFSDYHSELNMSSLELGDSALYFCASSSLQGITEAFFGQGTRLTVV.

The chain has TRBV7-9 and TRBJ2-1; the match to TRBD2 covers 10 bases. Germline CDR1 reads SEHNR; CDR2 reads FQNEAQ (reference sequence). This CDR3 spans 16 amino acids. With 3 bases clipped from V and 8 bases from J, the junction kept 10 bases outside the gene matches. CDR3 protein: CASSFGASGSSDEQFF. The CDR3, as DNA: TGTGCCAGCAGCTTTGGGGCTAGCGGGAGCTCGGATGAGCAGTTCTTC.

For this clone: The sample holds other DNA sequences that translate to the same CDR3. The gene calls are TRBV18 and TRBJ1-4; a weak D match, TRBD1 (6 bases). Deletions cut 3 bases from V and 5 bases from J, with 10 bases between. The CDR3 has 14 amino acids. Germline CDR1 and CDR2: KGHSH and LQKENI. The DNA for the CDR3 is TGTGCCAGCTCACCCGGACAGCCAAATGAAAAACTGTTTTTT. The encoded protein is CASSPGQPNEKLFF.